This TCR beta chain comes out of a study of T cell responses to AZD1222 COVID-19 vaccine. In the case of this clone: Antigen unknown.

The data were produced by immunoSEQ multiplex PCR, yet TCRdb's version contains in-frame clones alone and is incomplete. The table shows 30,000 to 35,000 clones, with about 89% occurring only once. Broader study findings: Donors skewed white British and female; clonal diversity was possibly underestimated.

The specimen was peripheral blood, collected on day 0 of AZD1222 vaccination. The clonotype originates from an adult in good health.

Written as DNA, the CDR3 is TGTGCCTGGAAGCGGGGGGGCAATGAGCAGTTCTTC. Translation: CAWKRGGNEQFF. The V and J genes are TRBV30 and TRBJ2-1, with 10 bases matching TRBD2. The CDR3 contains 12 residues. CDR1 and CDR2 (germline): GTSNPN, SVGIG (reference sequence). V shed 4 bases and J 6 bases; nucleotides not matched to a gene: 0.